These 18 T cell receptor beta chains were sequenced from one sample in a study of spatial heterogeneity in lung cancer. Time point here: sample taken at primary tumor resection. No cell sorting; template was whole RNA from tumor, lung tissue or PBMC. Via MiXCR, TCRdb re-called the 5' RACE reads, giving one row per CDR3 protein. The data show about 1,100 distinct CDR3 sequences, about 12% seen once. The specimen was normal lung tissue next to the tumor, collected at surgery. The receptors were sampled from a male donor with early-stage non-small cell lung cancer.

By sample share, this clonotype is medium-sized (0.01 to 0.1%). The chain has TRBV7-8 and TRBJ1-2, with 8 bases matching TRBD1. Trimming at V came to 3 bases and at J to 7 bases, leaving 4 bases not matched to a gene. From germline, CDR1 is SGHVS and CDR2 FQNEAQ. This CDR3 has 13 residues. The CDR3 sequence is CASSLTGEGGYTF. The CDR3 DNA is TGTGCCAGCAGCTTGACAGGGGAGGGTGGCTACACCTTC. Full variable domain (remainder filled in from reference TRBV7-8 and TRBJ1-2): GAGVSQSPRYKVAKRGQDVALRCDPISGHVSLFWYQQALGQGPEFLTYFQNEAQLDKSGLPSDRFFAERPEGSVSTLKIQRTQQEDSAVYLCASSLTGEGGYTFGSGTRLTVV.

Relative to its sample, this clonotype is medium-sized. The V and J genes are TRBV3-1 and TRBJ2-1; 13 bases are shared with TRBD2. Germline V gene lookup returns CDR1 LGHDT and CDR2 YNNKEL (reference sequence). V shed 1 base, J shed 7 bases, and the junction held 4 bases outside the gene matches. The CDR3 has 16 residues. As DNA, the CDR3 is TGTGCCAGCAGCCAAGCTGGGACTAGCGGGGTAAATGAGCAGTTCTTC. This encodes CASSQAGTSGVNEQFF.

By share, this clonotype ranks as large. V is TRBV12-3 or TRBV12-4 and J is TRBJ2-7; the D gene is possibly TRBD1 (5 bases). The CDR3 sequence is 13 residues long. V was clipped by 2 bases and J by 7 bases, with 12 bases between them. In DNA, the CDR3 is TGTGCCAGCAGTTTAAAAGCAGGGTCAGAGCAGTACGTC. Translating gives CASSLKAGSEQYV.

Within the sample, this clonotype is large (0.1 to 1%). The chain links TRBV12-3 or TRBV12-4 to TRBJ2-1, with TRBD2 matching over 12 bases. There are 15 residues in the CDR3. Losses at the gene ends were 6 bases for V and 4 bases for J; bases not matched to a gene: 4. The CDR3 coding sequence is TGTGCCAGCAGGCGGACTAGCGGGGCGTACAATGAGCAGTTCTTC. Encoded protein: CASRRTSGAYNEQFF.

This clonotype qualifies as large. V gene TRBV11-1 combines with J gene TRBJ2-2; maybe TRBD2 (6 bases). The CDR3 contains 16 residues. V was trimmed by 8 bases and J by 1 base, leaving 17 bases between them. CDR1 is SGHAT, CDR2 FQDESV, per germline (reference sequence). DNA for the CDR3: TGTGCCAGCGCAGTGCGGGGCCGGCAGAACACCGGGGAGCTGTTTTTT. It encodes CASAVRGRQNTGELFF.

The V gene is TRBV7-6, the J gene TRBJ2-3, with a tentative D call TRBD1 (6 bases). Germline CDR1 SGHVS, CDR2 FNYEAQ. The CDR3 extends over 14 amino acids. Trimming pared 5 bases from V and 3 bases from J, leaving 12 bases between. This CDR3 reads CASSPDRTTDTQYF. CDR3 DNA sequence: TGTGCCAGCAGCCCGGACAGAACAACAGATACGCAGTATTTT.

Sample share makes this clonotype large. The chain carries TRBV20-1 and TRBJ2-5; 9 bases fit TRBD2. V lost 6 bases, J lost 4 bases, and 9 bases stayed unmatched. Germline V gene data show CDR1 as DFQATT and CDR2 as SNEGSKA (reference sequence). This CDR3 region has 14 residues. CDR3 sequence (DNA): TGCAGTGCCCGGAGCGGGGGGAGGAGAGAGACCCAGTACTTC. Its translation is CSARSGGRRETQYF.

Ten or more counts support this clonotype. The chain recombines TRBV20-1 with TRBJ2-2, with 10 positions matching TRBD1. With V trimmed by 0 bases and J by 4 bases, 5 bases remained unmatched. CDR1 and CDR2 (germline): DFQATT, SNEGSKA (reference sequence). This CDR3 has 16 residues. The CDR3 DNA is TGCAGTGCTAGAGATTTAGGGACAGGGGCCACCGGGGAGCTGTTTTTT. It encodes CSARDLGTGATGELFF.

This clonotype was detected many times. This chain links TRBV7-8 with TRBJ2-1; TRBD1 matches 11 bases. The V segment lost 0 bases and the J segment 9 bases; nucleotides outside the gene matches: 10. The CDR3 extends over 17 amino acids. The germline V gene encodes CDR1 SGHVS and CDR2 FQNEAQ. This chain's CDR3 is CASSLALGGQGVREQFF. DNA of the CDR3: TGTGCCAGCAGCTTAGCGCTTGGGGGACAGGGGGTACGTGAGCAGTTCTTC. The whole variable domain, filled in from reference TRBV7-8 and TRBJ2-1, reads GAGVSQSPRYKVAKRGQDVALRCDPISGHVSLFWYQQALGQGPEFLTYFQNEAQLDKSGLPSDRFFAERPEGSVSTLKIQRTQQEDSAVYLCASSLALGGQGVREQFFGPGTRLTVL.

Judged by abundance, this clonotype is large. The chain uses TRBV7-2 and TRBJ2-1, with D possibly being TRBD2 (5 bases). CDR3 size: 14 residues. CDR1 is SGHTA and CDR2 is FQGNSA in the germline V gene. V was trimmed by 2 bases and J by 4 bases, leaving 9 bases between them. CDR3 amino acids: CASSLRRGYNEQFF. The CDR3 bases are TGTGCCAGCAGCTTACGGCGAGGGTACAATGAGCAGTTCTTC.

By share, this clonotype counts as large (0.1 to 1%). The rearrangement uses TRBV28 and TRBJ1-5; 7 positions match TRBD1. The trim removed 4 bases at V and 0 bases at J, leaving 0 bases unmatched. This CDR3 contains 14 residues. CDR1 MDHEN and CDR2 SYDVKM come from the germline V gene. As DNA, the CDR3 is TGTGCCAGCAGTTCAGGGGGTAGCAATCAGCCCCAGCATTTT. Translation: CASSSGGSNQPQHF.

The chain recombines TRBV14 with TRBJ1-1; D unresolved. The V gene lost 5 bases and the J gene lost 5 bases, with 12 bases spanning the gap. The germline gives CDR1 SGHDN, CDR2 FVKESK. This CDR3 has 13 residues. The chain's CDR3 is CASSYNRWTEAFF. The CDR3 DNA sequence: TGTGCCAGCAGCTACAACAGATGGACTGAAGCTTTCTTT. Looking up the rest from reference TRBV14 and TRBJ1-1 gives the full variable domain: EAGVTQFPSHSVIEKGQTVTLRCDPISGHDNLYWYRRVMGKEIKFLLHFVKESKQDESGMPNNRFLAERTGGTYSTLKVQPAELEDSGVYFCASSYNRWTEAFFGQGTRLTVV.

In its sample, this clonotype ranks as large. This chain joins TRBV25-1 and TRBJ2-7; 12 bases agree with TRBD1. CDR1 MGHDK and CDR2 SYGVNS come from the germline V gene. V was pared by 5 bases and J by 5 bases, with 16 bases of the junction left unmatched. This CDR3 is 18 amino acids long. Here the CDR3 reads CASSRRGQGARGRNEQYF. The DNA of the CDR3 is TGTGCCAGCAGTAGGAGGGGACAGGGGGCTAGAGGAAGAAACGAGCAGTACTTC.

By share, this clonotype counts as medium-sized. V and J are TRBV20-1 and TRBJ1-1, with D perhaps TRBD1 (5 bases). Germline loops: CDR1 DFQATT, CDR2 SNEGSKA (reference sequence). The CDR3 runs to 13 residues. With 3 bases removed from V and 6 bases from J, the gap between germline ends came to 14 bases. In DNA form, the CDR3 reads TGCAGTGCTAGTGCGGGGGGGACCCCTGAAGCTTTCTTT. This sequence encodes CSASAGGTPEAFF.

This clonotype is labeled medium-sized. This chain connects TRBV29-1 to TRBJ2-2; D remains unclear. Germline lookup yields CDR1 SQVTM and CDR2 ANQGSEA. V lost 4 bases and J 5 bases, leaving 8 bases between the germline ends. The CDR3 length is 12 residues. The CDR3 nucleotides read TGCAGCGTTGTCCCGACGACCGGGGAGCTGTTTTTT. Protein: CSVVPTTGELFF.

This clonotype is medium-sized in the sample. The chain links TRBV5-1 to TRBJ2-7, with D hard to call. CDR1 is SGHRS, CDR2 YFSETQ, per germline. The CDR3 contains 12 residues. V lost 5 bases, J lost 4 bases, and 10 bases lay in between. CDR3 residues: CASRYQGYEQYF. CDR3 sequence (DNA): TGCGCCAGCAGGTATCAAGGTTACGAGCAGTACTTC. The full variable domain, in which reference TRBV5-1 and TRBJ2-7 provide the parts outside the CDR3, is KAGVTQTPRYLIKTRGQQVTLSCSPISGHRSVSWYQQTPGQGLQFLFEYFSETQRNKGNFPGRFSGRQFSNSRSEMNVSTLELGDSALYLCASRYQGYEQYFGPGTRLTVT.

This clonotype rates as large. The chain is built from TRBV5-4 and TRBJ1-6, with 9 positions matching TRBD1. Germline CDR1 and CDR2: SGHNT and YYREEE (reference sequence). The CDR3 runs to 16 residues. Unmatched junction bases numbered 7, after V lost 2 bases and J lost 7 bases. Here the CDR3 DNA reads TGTGCCAGCAGCTTACAACAGGGGGCCAGAAATTCACCCCTCCACTTT. It encodes CASSLQQGARNSPLHF.

By proportion, this clonotype is medium-sized. The rearrangement links TRBV28 to TRBJ2-6, with D hard to call. The germline gives CDR1 MDHEN, CDR2 SYDVKM. The CDR3 sequence is 14 residues long. V was clipped by 5 bases and J by 0 bases, with 5 bases between them. The CDR3 sequence: CASSRYSGANVLTF. CDR3 sequence (DNA): TGTGCCAGCAGTCGGTACTCTGGGGCCAACGTCCTGACTTTC.